The TCR beta chain under discussion was sequenced for a study of Ad26.COV2.S vaccination and SARS-CoV-2 variants. Study results and caveats: Vaccine and placebo recipients had comparable breadth of non-spike TCRs.

Regarding treatment: around 19 received Ad26.COV2.S at low or high dose, single or two shots; about 5 received placebo; per-sample allocation not given. Samples analyzed were those drawn on day 63 after the first vaccine or placebo injection. This table comes from immunoSEQ multiplex PCR, and its TCRdb copy is limited to in-frame clones, with some not included. This sample has about 420,000 clones, with roughly 90% found just once. For this clone: Its cognate antigen is unknown.

This CDR3 has 14 residues. CDR1 and CDR2 from the germline V gene are MNHEY and SVGAGI. V shed 6 bases and J 2 bases; nucleotides not matched to a gene: 3. This chain links TRBV6-5 with TRBJ2-5; 10 bases match TRBD1. This TCR was sampled from a person between 18 and 65 years old who received the Ad26.COV2.S COVID-19 vaccine or a placebo. This specimen was peripheral blood, taken in a trial of Ad26.COV2.S vaccine versus placebo. CDR3 sequence: CASRGQGIQETQYF. The CDR3 DNA follows: TGTGCCAGCAGGGGACAGGGGATACAAGAGACCCAGTACTTC.